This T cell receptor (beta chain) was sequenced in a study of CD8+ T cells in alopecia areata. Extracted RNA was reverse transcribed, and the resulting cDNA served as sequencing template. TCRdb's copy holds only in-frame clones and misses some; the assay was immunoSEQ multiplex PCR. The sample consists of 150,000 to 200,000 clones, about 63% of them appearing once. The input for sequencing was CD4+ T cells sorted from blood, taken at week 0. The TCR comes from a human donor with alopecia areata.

DNA for the CDR3: TGTGCTAGTGGTTTTACTCCGGGACTCGCATACTTC. Translating gives CASGFTPGLAYF. V usage is TRBV12-5 and J usage is TRBJ2-4, with D perhaps matching TRBD2 (6 bases). Trimming pared 3 bases from V and 16 bases from J, leaving 16 bases between. The CDR3 totals 12 residues. The germline CDR1 and CDR2 sequences are LGHNT and FRNRAP.